What follows is one T cell receptor (beta chain) and its context. This record comes from a study of long-term antiretroviral therapy in people with HIV. Runs used v3.0 of the immunoSEQ assay and were done at survey level. Assay: immunoSEQ multiplex PCR; the TCRdb copy retains only in-frame clones and omits some. The sample contains about 20,000 clones, over 60% of which appear only once. Only United States sites treated participants with HIV. Sequences were derived from unsorted PBMCs, sampled 2.9 years after starting antiretroviral therapy. The clonotype was recovered from a woman aged 30 to 39 with HIV.

CDR3 loop: CASSVVAGGELFF. The CDR3 DNA is TGTGCCAGCAGTGTTGTCGCCGGCGGGGAGCTGTTTTTT. The chain recombines TRBV25-1 with TRBJ2-2, with D hard to call. This CDR3 has 13 residues. Germline CDR1 and CDR2: MGHDK and SYGVNS. V lost 4 bases and J lost 7, with 10 bases in between.